This T cell receptor beta chain was sequenced for a study of cytomegalovirus exposure and HLA in healthy donors. After removal of 6 bases from V and 1 base from J, the junction contained 4 bases not matched to a gene. This CDR3 has 15 residues. Germline CDR1 is MNHNS and CDR2 is SASEGT. It was with 60 Vbeta and 13 Jbeta primers that the PCR ran. The protocol was immunoSEQ multiplex PCR, while the TCRdb copy is restricted to in-frame clones and leaves out a portion. The data contain around 150,000 clones, around four fifths of them seen just once; the ten biggest clones take up approximately 3.6%. The chain combines TRBV6-1 with TRBJ2-1, with 9 positions matching TRBD2. This receptor was taken from a male donor in good health and CMV-seronegative. Sample: PBMCs. This chain's CDR3 is CASRATSGSYNEQFF. The CDR3 coding sequence is TGTGCCAGCAGGGCTACTAGCGGGTCCTACAATGAGCAGTTCTTC.